This T cell receptor beta chain was profiled in a study of T cells in Graves' hyperthyroidism and ophthalmopathy (dated by TCRdb to between 2018 and 2020). Turning to the overall study: Peripheral blood samples were taken at initial diagnosis, before any treatment was given. TCR V-J signatures able to tell the groups apart were searched for in a discovery cohort of 90 to 100 patients, of whom 43 had Graves' ophthalmopathy and roughly 58 had stable Graves' hyperthyroidism. Whether ophthalmopathy could be predicted prospectively was tested in an independent validation cohort made up of under 20 hyperthyroidism patients plus 17 patients who later progressed to ophthalmopathy. For training and testing, the roughly 93 patients in the discovery cohort were randomly divided in a 7:3 ratio. In over five Graves' hyperthyroidism patients, the study also compared T-cell repertoires from thyroid tissue with T-cell repertoires from blood. Once sampling was done, hyperthyroidism patients were given methimazole at a starting dose of 30 mg daily, whereas ophthalmopathy patients were given high-dose intravenous methylprednisolone. The paper describes TCR Vbeta CDR3 sequencing of around 130 peripheral blood samples, made up of roughly 45 ophthalmopathy patients, roughly 72 hyperthyroidism patients and 17 progressor patients. Findings and caveats that apply to the study as a whole: During validation, the model predicted progression to ophthalmopathy a median of around 7 months ahead of onset, with approximately 70% sensitivity and 72% to 80% specificity. In cross-validation, a model built on a 13 V-J signature told ophthalmopathy apart from stable hyperthyroidism with approximately 90% sensitivity and roughly 82% specificity, and in testing the same model reached 80%/75%. No statistical method was used to set the sample size in advance, and investigators knew the group allocation. Most expanded thyroid clonotypes (frequency above 0.001) were also detected in blood, a finding suggesting that blood repertoires may reflect thyroid immune responses.

TCR beta CDR3 regions were amplified from RNA transcripts. The TCR CDR3 was subjected to a first round of RT-PCR using the HTBI primer set and the Qiagen OneStep RT-PCR kit. Libraries were constructed in a second round of multiplex PCR, after which size selection and purification were carried out. The libraries were sequenced on an Illumina HiSeq2000 using paired-end 100 bp reads. In the source study's methods: Raw data were processed with SOAPnuke, discarding reads with adapters, uncalled bases, mean Phred below 15, or no exact constant-primer or identifier match. High-quality paired reads were merged using COPE v1.2.5, and each unique nucleotide sequence was defined as a clonotype. MiTCR v1.1 was used to align the clonotypes against IMGT TRBV, TRBD and TRBJ reference segments. Analysis was restricted to V-J combinations with a frequency above 0.0001, which covered roughly 99% of repertoires. The TCS score was defined as F50 (clonal expansion) divided by E x V (chaos), with BLOSUM62-based TCRdist calculated between CDR3 peptides within each V-J. Welch's t-statistics and random forest reduced around 510 V-J features to 13, which were used in a naive Bayes classifier (R e1071). TCRdb handled the public reads itself, with Q25 trimming in fastp and clone calling in MiXCR, and kept productive beta chains. Rows are combined by CDR3 protein, so each entry shows the most common genes and DNA. The V and J calls come from TCRdb's annotation, not from the publication. This sample has around 290,000 distinct CDR3 sequences in its table, and about 14% of those were observed once. Approximately 7.8% of the sample is in the top ten clones.

Hyperthyroidism patients were newly diagnosed, had a disease duration of under 2 months, and were aged 18 to 65 years. Patients with uncontrolled infections, other autoimmune diseases, pregnancy or lactation were excluded. Diagnoses were based on clinical symptoms, serum thyroxine and TRAb, thyroid ultrasound and orbital computed tomography. For progressor patients, blood was drawn at the first diagnosis of hyperthyroidism, before any ophthalmopathy symptoms had appeared. PBMCs were separated from roughly 10 ml of fresh peripheral blood using Ficoll-Paque density gradient centrifugation. Progressor patients were first diagnosed with Graves' hyperthyroidism and then developed ophthalmopathy during follow-up. Total RNA was extracted using Trizol reagent, and RNA quality was assessed on an Agilent 2100 Bioanalyzer. The CDR3 contains 12 residues, cysteine and phenylalanine counted. Only the CDR3 region is kept as DNA, spanning 36 bases read in frame from base 1. A distance of 11 bases separates the germline ends of V and J, which lose 4 bases and 4 bases respectively. CDR1 and CDR2, per the germline V gene (reference sequence), are DFQATT and SNEGSKA.

This clonotype was seen many times. Its antigen target is currently unknown. No base qualities exist here, and no much larger clone lies one base off it. The sequenced material came from blood. The TCR was taken from a woman between 25 and 40 years old with Graves' hyperthyroidism that later progressed to Graves' ophthalmopathy. The rearranged chain carries TRBV20-1 and TRBJ2-7; the D region is possibly TRBD1 or TRBD2, each matching across 6 bases. For the CDR3, the sequence is CSATTGTYEQYF. The DNA sequence follows: TGCAGTGCTACCACAGGGACTTACGAGCAGTACTTC.